The entry below gives a single TCR beta chain sequence along with its context. Its specificity is not known. TCRdb re-called the 5' RACE reads with MiXCR, one entry per CDR3 protein. This sample yields 210,000 or so distinct CDR3 sequences, of which more than 15% are seen a single time; 35% to 45% belongs to the top ten. The sample originates from a study of identical twins. Study-wide findings and caveats: Without tracking the same donors, conclusions rested on cross-sectional statistical analysis.

The V and J ends lost 0 bases and 7 bases respectively, with 11 bases between them. The germline gives CDR1 SGHKS, CDR2 YYEKEE (reference sequence). The CDR3 is made up of 14 amino acids. The same data also went into a second study, on T cells expressing NK-cell markers.

The TCR was taken from a woman aged 18 to 35 in good health. V usage is TRBV5-5 and J usage is TRBJ2-1; D gene ambiguous. What was sequenced was CD8+ T cells sorted from blood. The CDR3 region is CASSLVRLGNEQFF. CDR3 sequence (DNA): TGTGCCAGCAGCTTGGTTAGGTTGGGAAATGAGCAGTTCTTC. Supplemented by reference TRBV5-5 and TRBJ2-1, the full variable domain reads DAGVTQSPTHLIKTRGQQVTLRCSPISGHKSVSWYQQVLGQGPQFIFQYYEKEERGRGNFPDRFSARQFPNYSSELNVNALLLGDSALYLCASSLVRLGNEQFFGPGTRLTVL.